This T cell receptor beta chain was captured in a study of T-cell reconstitution after alpha-beta-depleted transplantation in children. Concerning this clonotype itself: Its specificity is unknown.

The authors prepared the TCRbeta library with unique molecular identifiers. TCRdb processed the PCR reads anew with MiXCR; each CDR3 protein has one entry. The sample contains over 90,000 distinct CDR3 sequences, roughly 7.6% of which appear only once. Study-wide results and caveats: After transplant, high TCRbeta diversity at day 60 in some patients arose from surviving recipient T cells and thymic progenitors.

There are 15 residues in the CDR3. The V and J ends lost 5 bases and 3 bases respectively, with 17 bases between them. Germline assignment: CDR1 MNHEY and CDR2 SMNVEV (reference sequence). The chain has TRBV27 and TRBJ2-7, with D perhaps matching TRBD1 (6 bases). The sample was PBMCs, taken before TCRalphabeta/CD19-depleted stem cell transplant. This clonotype originated in a boy aged 2 to 10 with acute lymphoblastic leukemia, due to receive a stem cell transplant. CDR3 loop: CASSTPGTQLYEQYF. CDR3 nucleotides: TGTGCCAGCAGTACCCCCGGGACACAACTCTACGAGCAGTACTTC.